This T cell receptor (beta chain) was identified in a study of T cell changes during pregnancy in multiple sclerosis. Data came from immunoSEQ multiplex PCR; TCRdb stores just in-frame clones and leaves some out. The profile shows 90,000 to 150,000 clones, 90% to 95% of them singletons. CDR1 is SQVTM and CDR2 is ANQGSEA in the germline V gene. The CDR3 has 17 amino acids. V trimming: 8 bases; J trimming: 3 bases; junction bases outside the gene matches: 16. Specimen: peripheral blood, collected before pregnancy. The rearrangement links TRBV29-1 to TRBJ2-2; 9 bases fit TRBD2. The source is a female donor with multiple sclerosis, enrolled in a pregnancy study. The CDR3 reads CSPLAACGGADTGELFF. Here the CDR3 DNA reads TGCAGCCCACTGGCCGCTTGCGGGGGGGCCGACACCGGGGAGCTGTTTTTT.